The 8 T cell receptor beta chains reported below all come from one sample, sequenced in a study of tumor-infiltrating lymphocytes in oesophageal squamous cell carcinoma. TCRdb used MiXCR to reprocess the PCR reads, holding one entry per CDR3 protein. Seen here are approximately 20,000 distinct CDR3 sequences, just over 40% observed once, and the top ten hold over 9.5%. The sample consisted of normal esophageal tissue next to the tumor. Source of these receptors: a male donor with esophageal squamous cell carcinoma.

This rearrangement joins TRBV7-8 to TRBJ2-2, with D perhaps matching TRBD1 (6 bases). Germline V CDR1 and CDR2: SGHVS, FQNEAQ. The CDR3 loop spans 15 amino acids. V was trimmed by 7 bases and J by 4 bases, leaving 16 bases between them. The CDR3 nucleotides read TGTGCCAGCACCAACAGGGTTTTGGTCACCGGGGAGCTGTTTTTT. This translates into CASTNRVLVTGELFF.

The chain carries TRBV7-2 and TRBJ2-1, with D tentatively TRBD2 (5 bases). The CDR3 length is 13 residues. The germline CDR1 and CDR2 sequences are SGHTA and FQGNSA. V was pared by 3 bases and J by 4 bases, with 7 bases between. The CDR3 reads CASSLSGYNEQFF. CDR3 in DNA: TGTGCCAGCAGCTTGAGCGGTTACAATGAGCAGTTCTTC.

This chain uses TRBV6-1 with TRBJ2-3; D is unclear. Per germline, CDR1 MNHNS and CDR2 SASEGT. Trimming cost V 0 bases and J 1 base, with 5 bases left between them. The CDR3 has 14 residues. DNA for the CDR3: TGTGCCAGCAGTGAAGCCGCCGGCACAGATACGCAGTATTTT. It yields the protein CASSEAAGTDTQYF.

By sample share, this clonotype is medium-sized (0.01 to 0.1%). This rearrangement joins TRBV24-1 to TRBJ2-3, with a possible D match to TRBD2 (5 bases). The V gene lost 0 bases and the J gene lost 0 bases, with 9 bases spanning the gap. Germline V CDR1 and CDR2: KGHDR, SFDVKD. This CDR3 has 16 amino acids. The CDR3 sequence is CATSDLVGVSTDTQYF. CDR3 DNA: TGTGCCACCAGTGATTTGGTCGGGGTTAGCACAGATACGCAGTATTTT.

The chain carries TRBV7-3 and TRBJ2-1; 7 nucleotides match TRBD2. The CDR3 runs 15 residues. The ends lost 3 bases at V and 5 bases at J; junction bases unmatched: 7. Germline values: CDR1 SGHTA, CDR2 FQGTGA. The CDR3 loop reads CASSLGDYAHNEQFF. As DNA, the CDR3 is TGTGCCAGCAGCTTGGGGGACTACGCCCACAATGAGCAGTTCTTC.

This clonotype was recorded many times. The gene calls are TRBV5-8 and TRBJ2-2, with TRBD2 as a possible D gene (5 bases). The CDR3 contains 15 residues. Germline V gives CDR1 SGHTS, CDR2 YDEGEE. The V gene lost 2 bases and the J gene lost 5 bases, with 13 bases spanning the gap. The CDR3 here is CASSLAVSGTGELFF. DNA of the CDR3: TGTGCCAGCAGCTTAGCGGTTAGTGGGACCGGGGAGCTGTTTTTT.

The table lists this clonotype with many counts. The rearrangement joins TRBV12-3 or TRBV12-4 to TRBJ2-3; TRBD1 or TRBD2 may be the D gene (6 bases each). V shed 7 bases and J shed 1 base, with 30 bases lying between them. The CDR3 has 20 amino acids. CDR3 nucleotide sequence: TGTGCCAGCATTCCGGGTTACGGAGGGGGGTCGTCATCTGGCACAGATACGCAGTATTTT. It encodes CASIPGYGGGSSSGTDTQYF.

The J gene is TRBJ1-4, the V gene TRBV28, with TRBD1 matching over 10 bases. The J segment lost 7 bases and the V segment lost 5 bases, leaving 4 bases of the junction unmatched. Germline V gene sequence: CDR1 MDHEN, CDR2 SYDVKM. The CDR3 covers 14 residues. The CDR3 loop reads CASSQTGGGEKLFF. The CDR3 nucleotides are TGTGCCAGCAGTCAGACAGGGGGCGGTGAAAAACTGTTTTTT.